A selection of T cell receptor beta chains follows, all from one sample in a study of cytomegalovirus exposure and HLA in healthy donors. TCRdb's copy holds only in-frame clones and misses some; the assay was immunoSEQ multiplex PCR. The table shows more than 150,000 clones, with approximately 81% occurring only once. Sample: PBMCs. These receptors all stem from a woman aged 30 to 39 in good health and CMV-seronegative. CDR3s include the opening cysteine and the closing phenylalanine or tryptophan. The order of the fields is D gene, J gene, V gene, clone size, CDR3 protein, CDR3 DNA. D genes are given only for firm matches. Clone size appears in some rows only: once, few, many, or a class for an expanded clone.

d_call: TRBD2
j_call: TRBJ2-5
v_call: TRBV7-9
clone_size: -
cdr3_aa: CASSLALTSGVQETQYF
cdr3_nt: TGTGCCAGCAGCTTAGCGTTGACTAGCGGTGTACAAGAGACCCAGTACTTC

d_call: -
j_call: TRBJ1-4
v_call: TRBV28
clone_size: -
cdr3_aa: CASSFELRKLFF
cdr3_nt: TGTGCCAGCAGTTTTGAGCTTAGAAAACTGTTTTTT

d_call: -
j_call: TRBJ2-1
v_call: TRBV25-1
clone_size: -
cdr3_aa: CASRVSGWGNEQFF
cdr3_nt: TGTGCCAGCAGAGTTAGCGGATGGGGCAATGAGCAGTTCTTC

d_call: TRBD1
j_call: TRBJ2-1
v_call: TRBV9
clone_size: -
cdr3_aa: CASSARGTGDNEQFF
cdr3_nt: TGTGCCAGCAGCGCCCGCGGGACAGGGGACAATGAGCAGTTCTTC

d_call: -
j_call: TRBJ2-7
v_call: TRBV7-6
clone_size: -
cdr3_aa: CASSSLHVTGRYEQYF
cdr3_nt: TGTGCCAGCAGCTCACTTCATGTGACAGGGAGGTACGAGCAGTACTTC

d_call: -
j_call: TRBJ2-3
v_call: TRBV11-2
clone_size: few
cdr3_aa: CASSPPGTAGSTQYF
cdr3_nt: TGTGCCAGCAGCCCGCCTGGGACCGCGGGAAGTACGCAGTATTTT

d_call: -
j_call: TRBJ1-4
v_call: TRBV15
clone_size: -
cdr3_aa: CATSRARGYNEKLFF
cdr3_nt: TGTGCCACCAGCAGAGCGCGGGGTTATAATGAAAAACTGTTTTTT

d_call: TRBD1
j_call: TRBJ1-6
v_call: TRBV27
clone_size: -
cdr3_aa: CASSLWDRGANSPLHF
cdr3_nt: TGTGCCAGCAGTCTATGGGACAGGGGAGCCAATTCACCCCTCCACTTT

d_call: TRBD1
j_call: TRBJ2-6
v_call: TRBV2
clone_size: -
cdr3_aa: CASSTNGLRTGVSGANVLTF
cdr3_nt: TGTGCCAGCAGCACAAACGGACTGCGGACAGGGGTCTCTGGGGCCAACGTCCTGACTTTC

d_call: -
j_call: TRBJ1-1
v_call: TRBV30
clone_size: -
cdr3_aa: CAWGGPAQGAVAFF
cdr3_nt: TGTGCCTGGGGGGGCCCCGCACAGGGTGCGGTAGCGTTCTTT

d_call: -
j_call: TRBJ2-5
v_call: TRBV15
clone_size: -
cdr3_aa: CATSDRRSQYF
cdr3_nt: TGTGCCACGAGCGACAGGCGTTCCCAGTACTTC

d_call: TRBD1
j_call: TRBJ2-6
v_call: TRBV19
clone_size: -
cdr3_aa: CASSGARGRGRSGANVLTF
cdr3_nt: TGTGCCAGCAGTGGTGCACGTGGCAGGGGGCGTTCTGGGGCCAACGTCCTGACTTTC

d_call: TRBD1
j_call: TRBJ2-2
v_call: TRBV6-5
clone_size: -
cdr3_aa: CASRTDRTNTGELFF
cdr3_nt: TGTGCCAGCAGAACGGACAGGACGAACACCGGGGAGCTGTTTTTT

d_call: TRBD2
j_call: TRBJ2-3
v_call: TRBV6-4
clone_size: -
cdr3_aa: CASSETSEVGTQYF
cdr3_nt: TGTGCCAGCAGCGAGACTAGCGAAGTTGGTACGCAGTATTTT

d_call: TRBD2
j_call: TRBJ2-2
v_call: TRBV19
clone_size: -
cdr3_aa: CASSSESSGVFTGELFF
cdr3_nt: TGTGCCAGTAGTTCGGAGTCTAGCGGGGTTTTTACCGGGGAGCTGTTTTTT

d_call: -
j_call: TRBJ2-2
v_call: TRBV7-9
clone_size: -
cdr3_aa: CASSFGGYSTGELFF
cdr3_nt: TGTGCCAGCAGCTTTGGAGGGTACAGTACCGGGGAGCTGTTTTTT

d_call: -
j_call: TRBJ2-6
v_call: TRBV11-1
clone_size: once
cdr3_aa: CASSLLPPQGSGANGLTF
cdr3_nt: TGTGCCAGCAGCTTACTTCCCCCCCAGGGGTCTGGGGCCAACGGCCTGACTTTC

d_call: -
j_call: TRBJ2-3
v_call: TRBV30
clone_size: -
cdr3_aa: CAWSVGGTDTQYF
cdr3_nt: TGTGCCTGGAGTGTGGGCGGCACAGATACGCAGTATTTT

d_call: TRBD1
j_call: TRBJ1-2
v_call: TRBV5-1
clone_size: -
cdr3_aa: CASSSTGGGYGYTF
cdr3_nt: TGCGCCAGCAGCTCGACAGGGGGCGGCTATGGCTACACCTTC

d_call: TRBD2
j_call: TRBJ2-1
v_call: TRBV14
clone_size: -
cdr3_aa: CASSLTSGGLNNEQFF
cdr3_nt: TGTGCCAGCAGCCTTACTAGCGGGGGGCTTAACAATGAGCAGTTCTTC

d_call: -
j_call: TRBJ2-7
v_call: TRBV28
clone_size: -
cdr3_aa: CASSPQVLLMQYF
cdr3_nt: TGTGCCAGCAGCCCACAGGTGTTGCTGATGCAGTACTTC

d_call: TRBD2
j_call: TRBJ2-5
v_call: TRBV6-6
clone_size: once
cdr3_aa: CASSVSGGETQYF
cdr3_nt: TGTGCCAGCAGCGTATCGGGGGGAGAGACCCAGTACTTC

d_call: -
j_call: TRBJ1-4
v_call: TRBV5-1
clone_size: -
cdr3_aa: CASSLQGGDEKLFF
cdr3_nt: TGCGCCAGCAGCTTACAGGGTGGCGATGAAAAACTGTTTTTT

d_call: -
j_call: TRBJ1-2
v_call: TRBV30
clone_size: -
cdr3_aa: CAWSETLRGGYTF
cdr3_nt: TGTGCCTGGAGCGAGACATTACGTGGCGGCTACACCTTC

d_call: -
j_call: TRBJ2-3
v_call: TRBV7-3
clone_size: -
cdr3_aa: CASSLTASTDTQYF
cdr3_nt: TGTGCCAGCAGCTTAACGGCAAGCACAGATACGCAGTATTTT

d_call: TRBD1
j_call: TRBJ1-2
v_call: TRBV27
clone_size: few
cdr3_aa: CASSLSGTGGGYGYTF
cdr3_nt: TGTGCCAGCAGTTTATCGGGGACAGGGGGAGGGTATGGCTACACCTTC

d_call: TRBD2
j_call: TRBJ2-1
v_call: TRBV9
clone_size: -
cdr3_aa: CASSGRGIAGGVSYNEQFF
cdr3_nt: TGTGCCAGCAGCGGGAGGGGCATAGCGGGAGGAGTCTCCTACAATGAGCAGTTCTTC

d_call: TRBD2
j_call: TRBJ2-7
v_call: TRBV7-2
clone_size: -
cdr3_aa: CASSLGSASGTSQYF
cdr3_nt: TGTGCCAGCAGCTTAGGGTCGGCTAGCGGGACAAGTCAGTACTTC

d_call: -
j_call: TRBJ2-7
v_call: TRBV14
clone_size: -
cdr3_aa: CASSQVLEQYF
cdr3_nt: TGTGCCAGCAGCCAAGTTCTCGAGCAGTACTTC

d_call: TRBD2
j_call: TRBJ2-1
v_call: TRBV7-2
clone_size: -
cdr3_aa: CASSPNGLAGAREQFF
cdr3_nt: TGTGCCAGCAGCCCTAACGGACTAGCGGGGGCACGGGAGCAGTTCTTC

d_call: -
j_call: TRBJ2-7
v_call: TRBV25-1
clone_size: -
cdr3_aa: CASSGSKGVTYEQYF
cdr3_nt: TGTGCCAGCAGTGGCAGTAAGGGGGTCACCTACGAGCAGTACTTC

d_call: TRBD1
j_call: TRBJ1-1
v_call: TRBV15
clone_size: -
cdr3_aa: CATSRGKTGGMNTEAFF
cdr3_nt: TGTGCCACCAGCAGAGGCAAGACAGGGGGGATGAACACTGAAGCTTTCTTT

d_call: -
j_call: TRBJ1-1
v_call: TRBV6-4
clone_size: -
cdr3_aa: CASSGNSGNTEAFF
cdr3_nt: TGTGCCAGCAGTGGAAACTCTGGGAACACTGAAGCTTTCTTT

d_call: -
j_call: TRBJ1-2
v_call: TRBV5-1
clone_size: -
cdr3_aa: CASSLAAGVLGYTF
cdr3_nt: TGCGCCAGCAGCTTGGCGGCAGGGGTTCTTGGCTACACCTTC

d_call: -
j_call: TRBJ2-7
v_call: TRBV13
clone_size: -
cdr3_aa: CASSLGLPSPHEQYF
cdr3_nt: TGTGCCAGCAGCTTAGGACTACCATCCCCCCACGAGCAGTACTTC

d_call: TRBD1
j_call: TRBJ2-2
v_call: TRBV7-3
clone_size: -
cdr3_aa: CASSSMGTGTGGTGELFF
cdr3_nt: TGTGCCAGCAGCTCTATGGGGACAGGGACAGGCGGAACCGGGGAGCTGTTTTTT

d_call: TRBD2
j_call: TRBJ2-1
v_call: TRBV19
clone_size: -
cdr3_aa: CASSILTPGGYHNEQFF
cdr3_nt: TGTGCCAGTAGTATTCTTACCCCCGGGGGGTACCACAATGAGCAGTTCTTC

d_call: TRBD2
j_call: TRBJ2-7
v_call: TRBV7-6
clone_size: once
cdr3_aa: CASSYTSGGTYEQYF
cdr3_nt: TGTGCCAGCAGCTATACTAGCGGGGGAACTTACGAGCAGTACTTC

d_call: -
j_call: TRBJ2-3
v_call: TRBV5-8
clone_size: -
cdr3_aa: CASTRADTQYF
cdr3_nt: TGTGCCAGCACCCGGGCAGATACGCAGTATTTT

d_call: -
j_call: TRBJ1-2
v_call: TRBV27
clone_size: -
cdr3_aa: CGTVQLYGYTF
cdr3_nt: TGTGGGACAGTCCAACTCTATGGCTACACCTTC

d_call: TRBD1
j_call: TRBJ2-7
v_call: TRBV18
clone_size: -
cdr3_aa: CASSPGQGAYEQYF
cdr3_nt: TGTGCCAGCTCACCGGGACAGGGGGCCTACGAGCAGTACTTC

d_call: -
j_call: TRBJ2-7
v_call: TRBV7-6
clone_size: few
cdr3_aa: CASSLEAGAAYEQYF
cdr3_nt: TGTGCCAGCAGCTTAGAGGCGGGGGCGGCCTACGAGCAGTACTTC

d_call: -
j_call: TRBJ1-3
v_call: TRBV6-5
clone_size: -
cdr3_aa: CASSPTADGNTIYF
cdr3_nt: TGTGCCAGCAGTCCCACTGCTGATGGAAACACCATATATTTT